The 18 T cell receptor beta chains reported below all come from one sample, sequenced in a study of shared clonotypes between healthy human individuals. It was CD45RO-negative cells, positively selected for CCR7, that made up naive CD8 cells, with terminally differentiated effector memory CD45RA+ cells excluded. The table came from immunoSEQ multiplex PCR; TCRdb's copy has only in-frame clones and leaves some out. The data hold millions of clones, with about 95% observed a single time. Sequenced material: naive CD8+ T cells sorted from blood. These receptors were obtained from a man between 18 and 35 years old in good health.

The rearrangement uses TRBV21-1 and TRBJ2-7; the table's D call of TRBD2 was not tested on the DNA. TRBV21-1 is a documented pseudogene. The CDR3 is made up of 16 amino acids. The CDR3 bases are TGTGCCAGCAGCACCCTCGTTGTACTAGGGCCAACCGAGCAGTACTTC. Translating it yields CASSTLVVLGPTEQYF.

The V gene is TRBV19, the J gene TRBJ2-1; D gene ambiguous. The V gene's germline CDR1 is LNHDA and CDR2 SQIVND (reference sequence). The CDR3 contains 13 residues. The germline V and J ends were trimmed by 3 bases and 5 bases, with 8 bases remaining between them. CDR3 in DNA: TGTGCCAGTAGTATTTTACCCAACAATGAGCAGTTCTTC. Translation: CASSILPNNEQFF.

CDR3 nucleotides: TGTGCCAGCAGTGAACCAGACAGCCTCAGCTCTGGAAACACCATATATTTT. The encoded protein is CASSEPDSLSSGNTIYF. This chain uses TRBV6-1 with TRBJ1-3; tentative D call: TRBD1 (5 bases). The CDR3 runs 17 residues. Germline CDR1 is MNHNS and CDR2 is SASEGT. Trimming removed 2 bases at V and 0 bases at J, with 14 bases between.

CDR3 in DNA: TGTGCCAGCACCGGAAGGGAGTTCTCTGGAAACACCATATATTTT. Its protein product is CASTGREFSGNTIYF. The rearrangement uses TRBV21-1 and TRBJ1-3. TRBV21-1 constitutes a pseudogene. The CDR3 sequence is 15 residues long.

In nucleotides, the CDR3 is TGTGCCAGCAGCCGACTAGCGGGAGGCCCCGGGGAGCTGTTTTTT. Translated: CASSRLAGGPGELFF. The chain combines TRBV7-8 with TRBJ2-2; 13 nucleotides align to TRBD2. The CDR3 loop spans 15 amino acids. V shed 5 bases, J shed 6 bases, and the junction held 3 bases outside the gene matches. CDR1 is SGHVS, CDR2 FQNEAQ, per germline.

V usage is TRBV7-2 and J usage is TRBJ2-7; 9 positions match TRBD2. Per the germline V gene, CDR1 is SGHTA and CDR2 is FQGNSA. V lost 4 bases and J lost 1; bases outside the gene matches: 5. This CDR3 comprises 15 residues. The CDR3 nucleotides are TGTGCCAGCAGCTCGGGACTAGCCATGTCCTACGAGCAGTACTTC. Protein product: CASSSGLAMSYEQYF.

About this clone: The conserved closing phenylalanine or tryptophan is absent in this CDR3, likely reflecting a read error. No DNA is shown, since the ends of the CDR3 on it are uncertain; the CDR3 is the one TCRdb lists. This sequence joins TRBV6-8 and TRBJ1-1. CDR1 and CDR2 from the germline V gene are MNHGY and SAAAGT. The CDR3 extends over 11 residues, inclusive of both ends. CDR3 sequence: CASSSSLSVET.

The chain couples TRBV7-9 to TRBJ2-3, with D hard to call. The V end lost 4 bases, the J end lost 6 bases, and 8 bases lay between the germline ends. Germline assignment: CDR1 SEHNR and CDR2 FQNEAQ (reference sequence). This CDR3 is 12 amino acids long. CDR3 residues: CASSSYSDTQYF. In nucleotides, the CDR3 is TGTGCCAGCAGCTCCTACTCCGATACGCAGTATTTT.

The chain links TRBV7-9 to TRBJ2-3; 8 positions match TRBD2. This CDR3 region has 16 residues. V lost 4 bases to trimming and J lost 0 bases; unmatched junction nucleotides: 6. Germline V gene lookup returns CDR1 SEHNR and CDR2 FQNEAQ (reference sequence). The CDR3 loop reads CASSSSTSGSTDTQYF. The CDR3 coding sequence is TGTGCCAGCAGCTCCTCCACTAGCGGAAGCACAGATACGCAGTATTTT.

This chain joins TRBV5-6 and TRBJ2-5, with TRBD2 as a possible D gene (7 bases). Trimming left V 0 bases short and J 5 bases short, with 11 bases between. Germline assignment: CDR1 SGHDT and CDR2 YYEEEE. The CDR3 has 14 residues. This chain's CDR3 is CASSLEGGLETQYF. The CDR3 region has the DNA TGTGCCAGCAGCTTGGAGGGGGGGCTGGAGACCCAGTACTTC.

The rearrangement links TRBV6-6 to TRBJ2-2; 7 bases align to TRBD1. CDR1 and CDR2 (germline): MNHNY, SVGAGI (reference sequence). V lost 5 bases and J lost 6; bases outside the gene matches: 12. The CDR3 loop spans 16 amino acids. CDR3 in DNA: TGTGCCAGCAGTCAGCAGGGGGTGTCGTTGGCCGGGGAGCTGTTTTTT. Amino acids: CASSQQGVSLAGELFF.

This clone was seen a single time. V gene TRBV5-8 combines with J gene TRBJ1-1; no clear D gene. CDR3 length: 10 amino acids. In germline, CDR1 is SGHTS, CDR2 YDEGEE. Trimming shortened V by 7 bases and J by 4 bases, and 5 bases separated the two germline ends. CDR3 sequence: CASGFTEAFF. The CDR3 DNA reads as TGTGCCAGCGGGTTCACTGAAGCTTTCTTT.

This rearrangement joins TRBV9 to TRBJ1-3; a possible D gene is TRBD1 (5 bases). Germline V gene data show CDR1 as SGDLS and CDR2 as YYNGEE. Trimming left V 4 bases short and J 4 bases short, with 21 bases between. The CDR3 sequence is 17 residues long. The CDR3 bases are TGTGCCAGCAGCCCCTCCTGGGACTCAAGGGGAGGAAACACCATATATTTT. This gives the protein CASSPSWDSRGGNTIYF.

The chain combines TRBV4-1 with TRBJ2-7; 7 nucleotides match TRBD1. CDR3 length equals 17 residues. The V gene's germline CDR1 is MGHRA and CDR2 YSYEKL. Trimming took 0 bases from V and 0 from J; bases not matched to a gene: 8. The CDR3 loop is CASSQEAGTVPSYEQYF. CDR3 bases: TGCGCCAGCAGCCAAGAAGCCGGGACAGTTCCCTCCTACGAGCAGTACTTC.

The chain carries TRBV27 and TRBJ2-5; D not resolved. Deletions cut 2 bases from V and 0 bases from J, with 10 bases between. From germline, CDR1 is MNHEY and CDR2 SMNVEV (reference sequence). This CDR3 is built from 15 residues. The CDR3, as DNA: TGTGCCAGCAGTTTAAAGGTGACGGACCAAGAGACCCAGTACTTC. Translated, it gives CASSLKVTDQETQYF.

V is TRBV19 and J is TRBJ2-7; D is perhaps TRBD2 (7 bases). This CDR3 is 16 amino acids long. V was cut by 1 base and J by 5 bases, with 18 bases left in between. Germline V gives CDR1 LNHDA, CDR2 SQIVND (reference sequence). The CDR3 sequence: CASSIGQTGGQDEQYF. For the CDR3, the DNA is TGTGCCAGTAGTATAGGCCAGACCGGGGGGCAGGACGAGCAGTACTTC.

The genes are TRBV7-9 and TRBJ2-1; 14 bases agree with TRBD2. V trimming: 0 bases; J trimming: 6 bases; junction bases outside the gene matches: 10. The CDR3 loop spans 19 amino acids. Germline assignment: CDR1 SEHNR and CDR2 FQNEAQ (reference sequence). CDR3 amino acids: CASSLAGLAGGHGANEQFF. The CDR3, as DNA: TGTGCCAGCAGCTTAGCAGGACTAGCGGGGGGCCATGGAGCCAATGAGCAGTTCTTC.

J is TRBJ2-7 and V is TRBV7-9, with D perhaps matching TRBD2 (6 bases). Germline-derived CDR1 and CDR2 are SEHNR and FQNEAQ (reference sequence). V gave up 2 bases and J gave up 5 bases, with 16 bases separating them. The CDR3 is made up of 15 amino acids. CDR3 loop: CASSLTYGTSNEQYF. The CDR3 DNA reads as TGTGCCAGCAGCTTAACGTATGGGACTTCCAACGAGCAGTACTTC. The entire variable domain, with the rest obtained from reference TRBV7-9 and TRBJ2-7, is as follows: DTGVSQNPRHKITKRGQNVTFRCDPISEHNRLYWYRQTLGQGPEFLTYFQNEAQLEKSRLLSDRFSAERPKGSFSTLEIQRTEQGDSAMYLCASSLTYGTSNEQYFGPGTRLTVT.